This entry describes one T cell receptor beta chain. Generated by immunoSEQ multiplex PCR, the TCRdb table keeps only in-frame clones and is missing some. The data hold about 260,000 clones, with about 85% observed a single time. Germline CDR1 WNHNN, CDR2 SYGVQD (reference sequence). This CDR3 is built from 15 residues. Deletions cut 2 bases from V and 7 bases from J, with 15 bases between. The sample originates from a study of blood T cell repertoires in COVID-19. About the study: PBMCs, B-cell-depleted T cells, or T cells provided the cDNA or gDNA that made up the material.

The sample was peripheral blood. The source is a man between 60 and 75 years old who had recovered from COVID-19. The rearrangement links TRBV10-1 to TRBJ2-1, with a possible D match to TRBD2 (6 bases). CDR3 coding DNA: TGCGCCAGCAGTGAGAAGGCTAGCGCTAGGAATGAGCAGTTCTTC. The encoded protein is CASSEKASARNEQFF.